The entry below gives a single T cell receptor (beta chain) sequence along with its context. J gave up 3 bases and V 5 bases, and 28 bases lay outside the gene matches. Germline values: CDR1 LGHNA, CDR2 YSLEER. This CDR3 is 21 amino acids long. The data belong to a study of blood T cell repertoires in COVID-19. Looking at the study overall: There were acute and convalescent COVID-19 samples, and they came from the United States, Italy and Spain.

The authors' processing: It was from reference gene primer amplification that nucleated cell counts were estimated. Clones were sequenced by immunoSEQ multiplex PCR, and TCRdb holds only the in-frame ones, with some missing. V and J calls and clone size are given by that table; D and trimming were obtained from the DNA. The sample has about 64,000 clones; about 88% are singletons. Sample: peripheral blood. The rearrangement uses TRBV4-3 and TRBJ2-7; the match to TRBD1 covers 7 bases. The TCR originated in a man aged 70-80 years with acute or convalescent COVID-19. The CDR3 sequence is CASSFRPSGTDLHPLFYEQYF. In DNA, the CDR3 is TGCGCCAGCAGCTTTCGTCCGTCCGGGACAGACCTACATCCCCTTTTCTACGAGCAGTACTTC.